The T cell receptor beta chain under discussion was sequenced for a study of T cell responses to AZD1222 COVID-19 vaccine. Broader study findings: Only 5 or 6 AZD1222 recipients tested seropositive at baseline.

This CDR3 has 16 amino acids. Trimming removed 2 bases from V and 3 bases from J, with 16 bases in between. In germline, CDR1 is SEHNR, CDR2 FQNEAQ (reference sequence). The table came from immunoSEQ multiplex PCR; TCRdb's copy has only in-frame clones and leaves some out. The sample yields about 110,000 clones, about 91% seen once. About this clone: The antigen is undetermined.

The input for sequencing was peripheral blood, taken on day 0 of AZD1222 vaccination. The TCR comes from an adult in good health. The chain joins TRBV7-9 to TRBJ1-1, with a tentative D call TRBD1 (6 bases). In nucleotides, the CDR3 is TGTGCCAGCAGCTTAACCCCATCGGCAGGGGACACTGAAGCTTTCTTT. Protein product: CASSLTPSAGDTEAFF.